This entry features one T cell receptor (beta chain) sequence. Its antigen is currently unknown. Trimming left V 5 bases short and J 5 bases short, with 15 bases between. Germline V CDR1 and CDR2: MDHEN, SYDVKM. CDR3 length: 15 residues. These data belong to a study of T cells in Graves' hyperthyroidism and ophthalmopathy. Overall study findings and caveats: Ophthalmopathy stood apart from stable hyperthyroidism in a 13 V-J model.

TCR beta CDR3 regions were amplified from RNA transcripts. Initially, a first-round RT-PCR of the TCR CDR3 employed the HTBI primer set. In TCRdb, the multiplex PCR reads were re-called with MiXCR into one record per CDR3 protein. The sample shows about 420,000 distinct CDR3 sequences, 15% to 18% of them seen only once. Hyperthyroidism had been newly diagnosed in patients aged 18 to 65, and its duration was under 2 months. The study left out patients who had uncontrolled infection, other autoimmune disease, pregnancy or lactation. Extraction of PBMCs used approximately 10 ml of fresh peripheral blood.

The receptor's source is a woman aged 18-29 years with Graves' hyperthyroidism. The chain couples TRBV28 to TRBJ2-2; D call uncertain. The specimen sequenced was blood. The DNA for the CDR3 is TGTGCCAGCAGTCCCCCTGGGATGGGGACCGGGGAGCTGTTTTTT. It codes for CASSPPGMGTGELFF.